This TCR beta chain was captured in a study of identical twins. Study-wide findings and caveats: Insertion counts were lower in abundant cord blood beta clonotypes, a trend that memory repertoires did not show. Out-of-frame alpha sequences common to twins exhibited a surplus of low generation probability.

One entry per CDR3 protein results from TCRdb running MiXCR on the 5' RACE reads. The data show some 500,000 distinct CDR3 sequences, with more than 13% seen just once and around 0.57% held by the top ten. This CDR3 region has 16 residues. Germline assignment: CDR1 SGHTA and CDR2 FQGNSA. J lost 1 base, V lost 5 bases, and 7 bases had no gene match. On this clonotype: No antigen is known for it.

These data also featured in a second study, about yellow fever vaccine responses in identical twins.

Sequencing was performed on CD4+ T cells sorted from blood. This sequence was found in a woman aged 18-29 years in good health. The V gene is TRBV7-2, the J gene TRBJ2-2, with TRBD2 matching 7 bases. The DNA for the CDR3 is TGTGCCAGCAGCACTACGAGCGGGATGAACACCGGGGAGCTGTTTTTT. Its protein is CASSTTSGMNTGELFF.